Listed here are 30 T cell receptor beta chains from one sample, sequenced in a study of metastatic and nonmetastatic thyroid tumors. Until they underwent thyroid surgery, no patient had received any treatment. TCRdb re-analyzed the PCR reads using MiXCR. Counted here are around 50,000 clones, roughly a fifth occurring once; the ten biggest clones make up around 3.8%. The sample consisted of blood. These receptors were collected from a male donor with papillary thyroid cancer or a benign thyroid nodule (not recorded which). Some clones in this sample may be carry-over from other donors' samples.

Only a few counts were recorded for this clone. This chain uses TRBV28 with TRBJ2-3, with 10 bases aligning to TRBD1. CDR1 MDHEN and CDR2 SYDVKM come from the germline V gene. This CDR3 has 15 residues. With 7 bases clipped from V and 3 bases from J, the junction kept 7 bases outside the gene matches. Here the CDR3 DNA reads TGTGCCAGCACCATACCGGGACAGGGGACAGATACGCAGTATTTT. Translating gives CASTIPGQGTDTQYF. The full variable domain, in which reference TRBV28 and TRBJ2-3 provide the parts outside the CDR3, is DVKVTQSSRYLVKRTGEKVFLECVQDMDHENMFWYRQDPGLGLRLIYFSYDVKMKEKGDIPEGYSVSREKKERFSLILESASTNQTSMYLCASTIPGQGTDTQYFGPGTRLTVL.

In this sample, this clone turned up many times. The chain recombines TRBV6-6 with TRBJ1-2, with D hard to call. V lost 2 bases and J lost 5, with 12 bases in between. The germline V gene has CDR1 MNHNY and CDR2 SVGAGI (reference sequence). The CDR3 loop spans 14 amino acids. The CDR3 loop is CASSYESANYGYTF. The CDR3 DNA sequence: TGTGCCAGCAGTTACGAGTCAGCAAATTATGGCTACACCTTC.

This clone was counted only a few times. The chain employs TRBV7-9 and TRBJ2-7; D uncertain. The germline V gene encodes CDR1 SEHNR and CDR2 FQNEAQ (reference sequence). CDR3 size: 12 residues. The ends were cut back, 3 bases at V and 2 bases at J, with 5 bases in the middle. The CDR3 loop is CASSFWPYEQYF. CDR3 bases: TGTGCCAGCAGCTTTTGGCCCTACGAGCAGTACTTC.

The count of this clone is one. V is TRBV19 and J is TRBJ2-2, with 10 bases aligning to TRBD1. CDR3 length equals 16 residues. V shed 3 bases, J shed 4 bases, and the junction held 5 bases outside the gene matches. CDR1 is LNHDA, CDR2 SQIVND, per germline (reference sequence). CDR3 sequence: CASSIRDRGFTGELFF. The CDR3 bases are TGTGCCAGTAGTATCCGGGACAGGGGTTTCACCGGGGAGCTGTTTTTT.

This clone has a count of ten or more. The CDR3 DNA is TGTGCCAGCTTGGGCGGGGAGCTGTTTTTT. Amino acids: CASLGGELFF. V and J are TRBV18 and TRBJ2-2; no reliable D call. V was clipped by 7 bases and J by 7 bases, with 4 bases between them. This CDR3 spans 10 amino acids. CDR1 is KGHSH and CDR2 is LQKENI in the germline V gene.

This chain links TRBV30 with TRBJ2-1, with 9 bases aligning to TRBD2. The germline CDR1 and CDR2 sequences are GTSNPN and SVGIG (reference sequence). The ends lost 0 bases at V and 4 bases at J; junction bases unmatched: 4. The CDR3 sequence is 15 residues long. The CDR3 sequence: CAWSVGTSYYNEQFF. DNA for the CDR3: TGTGCCTGGAGTGTCGGGACTAGCTATTACAATGAGCAGTTCTTC.

This clone was seen only a few times. The chain combines TRBV6-2 or TRBV6-3 with TRBJ2-1; TRBD2 agrees at 12 bases. The V gene end was trimmed by 4 bases and the J gene end by 6 bases; junction bases not matched to a gene: 4. CDR1 and CDR2 (germline): MNHEY, SVGEGT. The CDR3 extends over 15 amino acids. The CDR3 spells CASSSRTSGINEQFF. The CDR3 DNA follows: TGTGCCAGCAGTTCTCGGACTAGCGGGATCAATGAGCAGTTCTTC.

The sample holds many counts of this clone. The J gene is TRBJ2-5, the V gene TRBV10-3; D possibly corresponds to TRBD2 (5 bases). In germline, CDR1 is ENHRY, CDR2 SYGVKD. V dropped 4 bases and J dropped 4 bases, with 13 bases sitting between them. This CDR3 spans 14 amino acids. CDR3: CAISGGAGGETQYF. Here the CDR3 DNA reads TGTGCCATCAGTGGGGGAGCCGGAGGAGAGACCCAGTACTTC.

V is TRBV20-1 and J is TRBJ2-7; 10 positions agree with TRBD2. Per the germline V gene, CDR1 is DFQATT and CDR2 is SNEGSKA (reference sequence). The CDR3 consists of 12 residues. CDR3 amino acids: CSLLAGVGEQYF. Here the CDR3 DNA reads TGCTCCCTCCTAGCGGGAGTGGGCGAGCAGTACTTC.

There are many counts of this clone. V and J are TRBV7-8 and TRBJ2-7; TRBD1 matches 9 bases. The CDR3 is made up of 17 amino acids. The germline V gene encodes CDR1 SGHVS and CDR2 FQNEAQ. J gave up 5 bases and V 0 bases, and 11 bases lay outside the gene matches. The CDR3 here is CASSLARPGQGAHEQYF. For the CDR3, the DNA is TGTGCCAGCAGCTTAGCGAGGCCGGGACAGGGCGCCCACGAGCAGTACTTC.

Ten or more counts support this clone. A single base separates this from a much larger clone, so it may be a read error. Other DNA sequences in this specimen translate into the identical CDR3. The V gene is TRBV7-8, the J gene TRBJ1-1; tentative D call: TRBD1 (5 bases). The CDR3 is 13 residues long. Germline V gene sequence: CDR1 SGHVS, CDR2 FQNEAQ. CDR3 sequence reads: CASSLAGVTEAFF. CDR3 in DNA: TGTGCCAGCAGCTTAGCAGGGGTCACTGAAGCTTTCTTC. Variable domain in full (rest from reference TRBV7-8 and TRBJ1-1): GAGVSQSPRYKVAKRGQDVALRCDPISGHVSLFWYQQALGQGPEFLTYFQNEAQLDKSGLPSDRFFAERPEGSVSTLKIQRTQQEDSAVYLCASSLAGVTEAFFGQGTRLTVV.

This clone was observed at least ten times. Within the sample, other DNA sequences also encode this same CDR3. The chain carries TRBV28 and TRBJ1-2, with D perhaps matching TRBD1 (5 bases). Germline loops: CDR1 MDHEN, CDR2 SYDVKM. CDR3 length: 13 amino acids. The ends were cut back, 5 bases at V and 4 bases at J, with 11 bases in the middle. The CDR3 spells CASSPGRVYGYTF. Written as DNA, the CDR3 is TGTGCCAGCAGTCCCGGCAGGGTCTATGGCTACACCTTC.

With respect to this clone: In the same sample, other DNA sequences code for this CDR3. The chain is built from TRBV28 and TRBJ2-1, with TRBD2 matching 7 bases. The CDR3 contains 13 residues. CDR1 and CDR2 (germline): MDHEN, SYDVKM. Trimming at V came to 6 bases and at J to 7 bases, leaving 6 bases not matched to a gene. CDR3 sequence (DNA): TGTGCCAGCAGCTCAGGGACTACAAATGAGCAGTTCTTC. As protein: CASSSGTTNEQFF.

The CDR3 DNA is TGTGCCAGCTCACGGCCCAGCCCGGACACCGGGGAGCTGTTTTTT. Its protein product is CASSRPSPDTGELFF. The rearrangement uses TRBV18 and TRBJ2-2; no reliable D call. Trimming took off 4 bases at V and 3 bases at J, with 12 bases between the two ends. The germline CDR1 and CDR2 sequences are KGHSH and LQKENI. This CDR3 has 15 amino acids.

This clone was recorded a few times. V gene TRBV6-5 combines with J gene TRBJ2-7, with 11 nucleotides matching TRBD2. The CDR3 covers 15 residues. Germline CDR1 and CDR2: MNHEY and SVGAGI. V lost 4 bases and J lost 6; bases outside the gene matches: 8. Here the CDR3 DNA reads TGTGCCAGCAGTTCGACTAGCGGGAAGGTTGTCGAGCAGTACTTC. Protein sequence: CASSSTSGKVVEQYF.

This clone showed up just a few times. This chain joins TRBV19 and TRBJ1-4, with 8 bases fitting TRBD1. V lost 8 bases to trimming and J lost 7 bases; unmatched junction nucleotides: 12. The CDR3 spans 15 residues. Germline lookup yields CDR1 LNHDA and CDR2 SQIVND (reference sequence). The CDR3 loop reads CASQPQGARGEKLFF. The CDR3 bases are TGTGCCAGTCAGCCCCAGGGGGCGCGAGGTGAAAAACTGTTTTTT.

This clone was counted ten times or more. The V and J genes are TRBV6-1 and TRBJ2-1; TRBD1 might be the D (6 bases). The V end was cut by 8 bases, the J end by 0 bases, with 14 bases between. Germline assignment: CDR1 MNHNS and CDR2 SASEGT. The CDR3 totals 15 residues. The CDR3 protein is CASRQALSSYNEQFF. Written as DNA, the CDR3 is TGTGCCAGCCGACAGGCTCTAAGCTCCTACAATGAGCAGTTCTTC.

In this sample, this clone turned up a few times. The rearrangement uses TRBV7-6 and TRBJ2-3, with D possibly TRBD2 on 6 matching bases. The germline gives CDR1 SGHVS, CDR2 FNYEAQ. The V end was cut by 5 bases, the J end by 4 bases, with 13 bases between. This CDR3 has 14 residues. CDR3: CASSDGSTADTQYF. Written as DNA, the CDR3 is TGTGCCAGCAGCGACGGGAGTACAGCAGATACGCAGTATTTT.

This clone turned up a few times. The rearrangement uses TRBV6-1 and TRBJ1-2; TRBD1 is a possible D gene (5 bases). CDR1 and CDR2 from the germline V gene are MNHNS and SASEGT. V was trimmed by 11 bases and J by 9 bases, leaving 19 bases between them. The CDR3 spans 12 residues. CDR3 sequence reads: CAATSSRQSYTF. The CDR3 DNA follows: TGTGCCGCCACGTCTTCCCGACAGAGCTACACCTTC.

This clone was counted ten times or more. This chain links TRBV20-1 with TRBJ2-5, with TRBD2 matching over 7 bases. V lost 3 bases and J lost 2; bases outside the gene matches: 15. This CDR3 is built from 17 residues. Germline V gives CDR1 DFQATT, CDR2 SNEGSKA (reference sequence). In DNA, the CDR3 is TGCAGTGCTAGTCCCCCCGGGGCGGGAGCCCTTCAAGAGACCCAGTACTTC. Encoded protein: CSASPPGAGALQETQYF.

This clone came up many times. The rearrangement links TRBV28 to TRBJ1-6; tentative D call: TRBD1 (5 bases). The CDR3 contains 18 residues. Per germline, CDR1 MDHEN and CDR2 SYDVKM. Trimming removed 2 bases from V and 7 bases from J, with 21 bases in between. This CDR3 is CASSLQPGERIGNSPLHF. The CDR3 DNA reads TGTGCCAGCAGTTTACAGCCGGGGGAAAGGATAGGAAATTCACCCCTCCACTTT.

This clone has a count of ten or more. The rearrangement joins TRBV12-5 to TRBJ2-5, with 7 nucleotides matching TRBD1. Losses at the gene ends were 2 bases for V and 5 bases for J; bases not matched to a gene: 11. Germline values: CDR1 LGHNT, CDR2 FRNRAP. The CDR3 extends over 16 amino acids. The CDR3 sequence: CASGLTSGQPRETQYF. The CDR3 nucleotides read TGTGCTAGTGGTTTGACCTCGGGACAGCCTAGGGAGACCCAGTACTTC. Full variable domain (outside the CDR3, taken from reference TRBV12-5 and TRBJ2-5): DARVTQTPRHKVTEMGQEVTMRCQPILGHNTVFWYRQTMMQGLELLAYFRNRAPLDDSGMPKDRFSAEMPDATLATLKIQPSEPRDSAVYFCASGLTSGQPRETQYFGPGTRLLVL.

This clone showed up just once. The gene calls are TRBV5-6 and TRBJ2-1; 11 bases match TRBD1. Germline V CDR1 and CDR2: SGHDT, YYEEEE. This CDR3 contains 16 residues. The V and J ends lost 4 bases and 3 bases, in that order; junction bases with no gene match: 6. The CDR3 loop is CASSIRTGGYYNEQFF. The DNA of the CDR3 is TGTGCCAGCAGCATCCGGACAGGGGGCTACTACAATGAGCAGTTCTTC. Full variable domain (rest looked up from reference TRBV5-6 and TRBJ2-1): DAGVTQSPTHLIKTRGQQVTLRCSPKSGHDTVSWYQQALGQGPQFIFQYYEEEERQRGNFPDRFSGHQFPNYSSELNVNALLLGDSALYLCASSIRTGGYYNEQFFGPGTRLTVL.

This clone has ten or more counts. In DNA form, the CDR3 reads TGTGCCAGCAGCCACGACCCCGCCGGGACGAGGGATGGCTACACCTTC. Its protein product is CASSHDPAGTRDGYTF. The J gene is TRBJ1-2, the V gene TRBV3-1, with a weak D call TRBD1 (5 bases). The CDR3 has 16 residues. Trimming pared 3 bases from V and 6 bases from J, leaving 20 bases between. The germline gives CDR1 LGHDT, CDR2 YNNKEL (reference sequence).

Notes on this clone: With a much larger clone just one base away, this may be a read error. This chain uses TRBV5-1 with TRBJ2-7; D might be TRBD2 (5 bases). V lost 0 bases, J lost 1 base, and 11 bases lay in between. This CDR3 has 15 amino acids. Germline CDR1 SGHRS, CDR2 YFSETQ. The DNA for the CDR3 is TGCGCCAGCAGCTTGGGGGCTAGCCGATCCTACGAGCAGTACTTC. Its protein is CASSLGASRSYEQYF. Full variable domain (outside the CDR3, taken from reference TRBV5-1 and TRBJ2-7): KAGVTQTPRYLIKTRGQQVTLSCSPISGHRSVSWYQQTPGQGLQFLFEYFSETQRNKGNFPGRFSGRQFSNSRSEMNVSTLELGDSALYLCASSLGASRSYEQYFGPGTRLTVT.

This clone was detected many times. V is TRBV28 and J is TRBJ1-1, with D tentatively TRBD1 (6 bases). The germline CDR1 and CDR2 sequences are MDHEN and SYDVKM. The length of the CDR3 is 14 residues. V lost 3 bases, J lost 4 bases, and 12 bases lay in between. The CDR3 protein is CASSFGTPPTEAFF. The CDR3 region has the DNA TGTGCCAGCAGTTTCGGGACACCACCCACTGAAGCTTTCTTT. Full variable domain (outside the CDR3, taken from reference TRBV28 and TRBJ1-1): DVKVTQSSRYLVKRTGEKVFLECVQDMDHENMFWYRQDPGLGLRLIYFSYDVKMKEKGDIPEGYSVSREKKERFSLILESASTNQTSMYLCASSFGTPPTEAFFGQGTRLTVV.

This clone was observed many times. One base away lies a much larger clone, so this may be a sequencing read error. The identical CDR3 is also encoded by other nucleotide sequences in the sample. The chain combines TRBV9 with TRBJ1-4; 9 bases agree with TRBD1. This CDR3 is 14 amino acids long. CDR1 and CDR2 (germline): SGDLS, YYNGEE. Written as DNA, the CDR3 is TGTGCCAGTAGCGTAACAGGGGGCAATGAAAAACTGTTTTTT. Its protein is CASSVTGGNEKLFF.

This clone was found many times. The CDR3 DNA sequence: TGCAGTGCTCTTCTGGGACTAGCGGCTGCGGCCCAGTACTTC. It encodes CSALLGLAAAAQYF. J is TRBJ2-5 and V is TRBV20-1, with 11 bases aligning to TRBD2. V was clipped by 5 bases and J by 9 bases; unmatched bases: 11. The length of the CDR3 is 14 residues. Germline V gene lookup returns CDR1 DFQATT and CDR2 SNEGSKA (reference sequence).

Ten or more counts support this clone. The V and J genes are TRBV27 and TRBJ2-1; the D gene is possibly TRBD1 (6 bases). The V and J ends lost 3 bases and 12 bases respectively, with 21 bases between them. The CDR3 sequence is 15 residues long. CDR1 and CDR2 from the germline V gene are MNHEY and SMNVEV (reference sequence). The CDR3 here is CASSFFSLGETGQFF. As DNA, the CDR3 is TGTGCCAGCAGTTTTTTCTCGTTGGGGGAGACAGGGCAGTTCTTC.

This clone was found many times. The chain has TRBV6-1 and TRBJ2-1; D not certain. Looked up from germline, CDR1 is MNHNS and CDR2 is SASEGT. CDR3 length equals 11 residues. Trimming removed 6 bases at V and 6 bases at J, with 6 bases between. CDR3: CASSRSNEQFF. Here the CDR3 DNA reads TGTGCCAGCAGCCGCTCCAATGAGCAGTTCTTC.